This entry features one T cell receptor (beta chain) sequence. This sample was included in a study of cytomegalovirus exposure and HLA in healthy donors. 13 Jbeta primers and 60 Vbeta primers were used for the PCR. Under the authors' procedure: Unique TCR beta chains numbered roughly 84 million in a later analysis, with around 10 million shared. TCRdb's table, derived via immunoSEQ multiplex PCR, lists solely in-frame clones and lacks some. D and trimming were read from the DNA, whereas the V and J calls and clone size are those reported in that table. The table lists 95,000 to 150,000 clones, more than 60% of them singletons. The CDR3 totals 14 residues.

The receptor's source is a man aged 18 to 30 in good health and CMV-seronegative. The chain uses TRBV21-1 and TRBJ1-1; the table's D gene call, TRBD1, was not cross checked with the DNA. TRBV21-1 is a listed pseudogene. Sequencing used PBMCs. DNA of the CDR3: TGTGCCAGCCGCCCGCCCCTAGGGGACACTGAAGCTTTCTTT. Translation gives CASRPPLGDTEAFF.